The clone carrying this T cell receptor beta chain has only a few counts. Antigen unknown. The germline gene is not matched at one end of the junction; a read error may be the cause. Taking about 18-32 mg of unsorted bulk tissue, the authors co-extracted RNA and DNA. Surgeons resected the patients' primary liver carcinomas. For each tumor, five separate regions were sampled. Every one of the tumor samples had a viable tumor cell content above 85%. The sample comes from a study of tumor-infiltrating lymphocytes in primary liver carcinoma. Notes on the study in general: Overlap in tumor-adjacent and tumor-blood pairs fell below that of tumor region pairs.

Germline-derived CDR1 and CDR2 are MNHNY and SVGAGI (reference sequence). This CDR3 contains 13 residues. Making TCR beta cDNA involved approximately 510 ng total RNA and a constant-region primer. ARM-PCR was slightly modified, and three nested multiplex PCR rounds with it gave rise to the TCR beta libraries. Researchers ran the first two PCR rounds for roughly 10 cycles each with TRBV1-TRBV30 forward primers and a C-beta reverse primer. TCRdb used MiXCR to reprocess the multiplex PCR reads, holding one entry per CDR3 protein. The sample has roughly 120,000 distinct CDR3 sequences, around 60% seen once.

The receptor comes from a woman aged 55-75 years with primary liver carcinoma and hepatitis B virus infection. The chain combines TRBV6-6 with TRBJ1-1; D is perhaps TRBD1 (5 bases). Sequencing used liver tumor tissue from sampling region 3. Noted subset: tumor region T3, left-lateral pole. The CDR3 coding sequence is TGCGCCAGCAGTTTGCAGGGACTAACTGGAGCTTTCTTT. Translated: CASSLQGLTGAFF.